These 13 T cell receptor beta chains were all obtained from the same sample, sequenced in a study of blood T cells in healthy people across ages. The authors ran a second PCR of 7 to 11 cycles using a sample-barcoded 5' primer and a J-beta primer mix. TCRdb reprocessed the 5' RACE reads with MiXCR, giving one entry per CDR3 protein. The table shows approximately 900,000 distinct CDR3 sequences, with approximately 32% occurring only once. The same sample was also studied in work on T cells of mothers and their children.

Sample: blood. These receptors all come from a woman aged 40 to 50 in good health.

CDR3 nucleotides: TGTGCCAGCGGGCAAAGGGTAGGCGGGGGCGGTGAGCAGTTCTTC. Translating gives CASGQRVGGGGEQFF. This rearrangement joins TRBV7-2 to TRBJ2-1; tentative D call: TRBD2 (7 bases). The CDR3 sequence is 15 residues long. Germline CDR1 and CDR2: SGHTA and FQGNSA. V was pared by 8 bases and J by 9 bases, with 23 bases between.

The chain joins TRBV15 to TRBJ1-1; D is ambiguous. This CDR3 contains 14 residues. V was clipped by 1 base and J by 11 bases, with 17 bases between them. Germline V CDR1 and CDR2: LNHNV, YYDKDF (reference sequence). The CDR3 coding sequence is TGTGCCACCAGCAGAGGTTCGAGAACCCCGTGGGCTTTCTTT. Translated, it gives CATSRGSRTPWAFF.

This clonotype was found a few times. The genes are TRBV20-1 and TRBJ1-1, with a tentative D call TRBD1 (6 bases). Trimming removed 5 bases at V and 4 bases at J, with 17 bases between. This CDR3 contains 14 residues. Germline lookup yields CDR1 DFQATT and CDR2 SNEGSKA (reference sequence). CDR3: CSASQGGRSTEAFF. The CDR3 region has the DNA TGCAGTGCTTCCCAAGGGGGACGGAGCACTGAAGCTTTCTTT.

This clonotype showed up just a few times. Germline is not matched at one junction end, which may reflect a read error. This rearrangement joins TRBV4-1 to TRBJ1-2; no clear D. This CDR3 has 16 residues. From germline, CDR1 is MGHRA and CDR2 YSYEKL. The CDR3 DNA reads TGCACCAGCAGCCCCCGGGCTTTGATGTTCAACTATGGCTACACCTTC. Amino acid sequence: CTSSPRALMFNYGYTF.

In the case of this clonotype: A clone one base away is much larger, so this may be a read error. The chain joins TRBV5-5 to TRBJ1-1; perhaps TRBD1 as D (5 bases). The CDR3 consists of 15 residues. Germline values: CDR1 SGHKS, CDR2 YYEKEE (reference sequence). Trimming pared 3 bases from V and 1 base from J, leaving 13 bases between. The DNA for the CDR3 is TGTGCCAGCAGCTCGGGGGTCCTATCGAACACTGAAGCTTTCTTT. It yields the protein CASSSGVLSNTEAFF.

This clonotype was counted a few times. This chain links TRBV28 with TRBJ1-2; 9 nucleotides line up with TRBD1. This CDR3 region has 16 residues. The V gene's germline CDR1 is MDHEN and CDR2 SYDVKM. V shed 5 bases and J 4 bases; nucleotides not matched to a gene: 11. CDR3 sequence reads: CASSPTGTGRSYGYTF. The CDR3, as DNA: TGTGCCAGCAGTCCTACCGGGACAGGGAGGTCCTATGGCTACACCTTC.

The rearrangement uses TRBV7-6 and TRBJ2-2, with D possibly TRBD2 on 6 matching bases. Trimming cost V 5 bases and J 6 bases, with 13 bases left between them. The CDR3 consists of 14 residues. CDR1 is SGHVS and CDR2 is FNYEAQ in the germline V gene. As DNA, the CDR3 is TGTGCCAGCAGCCCGCGGCGGGGTCCCGGGGAGCTGTTTTTT. The encoded protein is CASSPRRGPGELFF.

This clonotype was seen at least ten times. The rearrangement uses TRBV7-9 and TRBJ2-7; D unclear. Trimming shortened V by 3 bases and J by 5 bases, and 14 bases separated the two germline ends. The CDR3 has 14 residues. CDR1 and CDR2 from the germline V gene are SEHNR and FQNEAQ (reference sequence). CDR3 DNA: TGTGCCAGCAGCTTCTGGGTCGACTCAGACGAGCAGTACTTC. It yields the protein CASSFWVDSDEQYF.

This clonotype was seen at least ten times. This rearrangement joins TRBV20-1 to TRBJ2-7; no definite D call. The ends were cut back, 2 bases at V and 3 bases at J, with 11 bases in the middle. Germline V lookup: CDR1 DFQATT, CDR2 SNEGSKA (reference sequence). There are 13 residues in the CDR3. This CDR3 is CSARTPGNYEQYF. The CDR3 coding sequence is TGCAGTGCTAGAACCCCCGGCAACTACGAGCAGTACTTC.

The table lists this clonotype with many counts. The V call is TRBV12-3 or TRBV12-4, the J call TRBJ2-7; D is uncertain. Trimming cost V 3 bases and J 5 bases, with 2 bases left between them. CDR3 size: 10 residues. CDR3: CASSFNEQYF. The DNA for the CDR3 is TGTGCCAGCAGTTTTAACGAGCAGTACTTC.

The V call is TRBV20-1, the J call TRBJ1-4, with D perhaps TRBD1 (5 bases). Germline V gene sequence: CDR1 DFQATT, CDR2 SNEGSKA (reference sequence). V shed 0 bases and J shed 4 bases, with 18 bases lying between them. CDR3 length equals 17 residues. The CDR3: CSARDWAGYLNNEKLFF. The CDR3 DNA reads TGCAGTGCTAGAGATTGGGCAGGGTATTTGAATAATGAAAAACTGTTTTTT.

J is TRBJ1-2 and V is TRBV20-1, with unresolved D. Germline V gene lookup returns CDR1 DFQATT and CDR2 SNEGSKA (reference sequence). The CDR3 consists of 11 residues. With 6 bases removed from V and 4 bases from J, the gap between germline ends came to 9 bases. The CDR3 sequence is CSAPRSYGYTF. Written as DNA, the CDR3 is TGCAGTGCCCCAAGAAGCTATGGCTACACCTTC.

The chain combines TRBV20-1 with TRBJ1-1; D is possibly TRBD1 (5 bases). Germline V gene sequence: CDR1 DFQATT, CDR2 SNEGSKA (reference sequence). The CDR3 has 14 amino acids. V lost 3 bases and J 2 bases, leaving 13 bases between the germline ends. CDR3 amino acids: CSARGRGFNTEAFF. DNA of the CDR3: TGCAGTGCTAGGGGCCGGGGCTTTAACACTGAAGCTTTCTTT.